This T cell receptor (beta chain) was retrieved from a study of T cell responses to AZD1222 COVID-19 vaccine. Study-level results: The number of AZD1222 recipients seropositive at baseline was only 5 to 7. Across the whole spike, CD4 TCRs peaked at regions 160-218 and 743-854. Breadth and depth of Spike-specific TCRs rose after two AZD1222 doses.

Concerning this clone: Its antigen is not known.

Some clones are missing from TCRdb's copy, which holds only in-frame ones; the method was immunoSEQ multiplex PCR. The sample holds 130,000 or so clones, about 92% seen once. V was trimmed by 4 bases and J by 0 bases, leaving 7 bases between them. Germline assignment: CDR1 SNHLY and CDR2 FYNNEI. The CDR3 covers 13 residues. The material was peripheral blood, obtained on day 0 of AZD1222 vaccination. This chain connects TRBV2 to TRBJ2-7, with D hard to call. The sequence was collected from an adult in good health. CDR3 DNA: TGTGCCAGCAGTGGGACGGCCTCCTACGAGCAGTACTTC. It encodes CASSGTASYEQYF. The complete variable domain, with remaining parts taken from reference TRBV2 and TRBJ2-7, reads EPEVTQTPSHQVTQMGQEVILRCVPISNHLYFYWYRQILGQKVEFLVSFYNNEISEKSEIFDDQFSVERPDGSNFTLKIRSTKLEDSAMYFCASSGTASYEQYFGPGTRLTVT.